This T cell receptor beta chain was obtained from a study of blood T cell repertoires in COVID-19. Study overall: Donors in the United States, Italy and Spain gave samples during acute or convalescent COVID-19.

Here immunoSEQ multiplex PCR was the method, and the copy in TCRdb shows in-frame clones only, minus some. The profile covers some 230,000 clones, with around 87% appearing a single time and more than 3% taken by the ten largest. The germline V gene has CDR1 MDHEN and CDR2 SYDVKM. With 5 bases removed from V and 7 bases from J, the gap between germline ends came to 12 bases. The CDR3 contains 14 residues. Allocation to cohorts depended on clinical history reported by the participants. The receptor comes from a woman aged 18-29 years in a cohort exposed to, infected with or recovered from COVID-19 (not recorded which). Input material: PBMCs or T cells enriched from blood (not recorded which). The genes are TRBV28 and TRBJ1-6; unclear D gene. The CDR3, as DNA: TGTGCCAGCAGTCCTGGGCCCACCAATTCACCCCTCCACTTT. The encoded protein is CASSPGPTNSPLHF.